The source of this T cell receptor beta chain is a study of blood T cell repertoires in COVID-19. Overall study: Acute and convalescent COVID-19 specimens originated in the United States, Italy and Spain. PBMCs, B-cell-depleted T cells, or T cells were the source of the cDNA or gDNA that made up the material.

Seattle's cohort entered during active infection and was followed longitudinally. Assay: immunoSEQ multiplex PCR; the TCRdb copy retains only in-frame clones and omits some. The table has about 140,000 clones, about 85% seen once. The sequencing sample was made of peripheral blood. The origin of this receptor is a human donor with COVID-19, enrolled during active disease. The donor label of this sample is uncertain.

The CDR3 is CASSPSGHRVFYEQYF. In DNA, the CDR3 is TGTGCCAGCTCACCATCAGGGCACAGGGTGTTCTACGAGCAGTACTTC. This chain connects TRBV18 to TRBJ2-7; possibly TRBD1 for D (6 bases). The CDR3 sequence is 16 residues long. The germline V gene has CDR1 KGHSH and CDR2 LQKENI. V was shortened by 2 bases and J by 3 bases, with 17 bases between the two germline ends.